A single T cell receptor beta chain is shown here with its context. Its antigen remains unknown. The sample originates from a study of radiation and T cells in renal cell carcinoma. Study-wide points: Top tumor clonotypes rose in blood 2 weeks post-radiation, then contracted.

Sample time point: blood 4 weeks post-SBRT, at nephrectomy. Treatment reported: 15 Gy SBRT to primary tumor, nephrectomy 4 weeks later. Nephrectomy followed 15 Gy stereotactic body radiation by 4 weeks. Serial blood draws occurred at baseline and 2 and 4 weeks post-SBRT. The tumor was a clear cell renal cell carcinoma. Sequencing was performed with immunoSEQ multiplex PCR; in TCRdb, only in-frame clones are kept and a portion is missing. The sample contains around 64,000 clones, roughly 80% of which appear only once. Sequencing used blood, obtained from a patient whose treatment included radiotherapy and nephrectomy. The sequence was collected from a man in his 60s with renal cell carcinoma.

The CDR3 nucleotides read TGTGCCACCAGCCCCCCAGCGAGGAGTGGAGAGACCCAGTACTTC. This codes for CATSPPARSGETQYF. The chain recombines TRBV15 with TRBJ2-5; D remains ambiguous. Germline lookup yields CDR1 LNHNV and CDR2 YYDKDF (reference sequence). This CDR3 comprises 15 residues. V was shortened by 5 bases and J by 4 bases, with 17 bases between the two germline ends.